A single sample is the source of the 15 T cell receptor beta chains below, sequenced in a study of cytomegalovirus exposure and HLA in healthy donors. PCR was performed using 60 Vbeta and 13 Jbeta primers. Using immunoSEQ multiplex PCR, the repertoire was profiled, and TCRdb retains in-frame clones only, with some absent. The sample holds some 120,000 clones, roughly 82% seen once. Input material: PBMCs. The receptors shown here come from a male donor in good health and CMV-seropositive.

The genes are TRBV2 and TRBJ2-5; D is uncertain. The V gene's germline CDR1 is SNHLY and CDR2 FYNNEI. This CDR3 region has 10 residues. The V gene lost 9 bases and the J gene lost 2 bases, with 4 bases spanning the gap. CDR3 nucleotide sequence: TGTGCCAGGGCTCAAGAGACCCAGTACTTC. Amino acid sequence: CARAQETQYF.

This chain joins TRBV19 and TRBJ1-5, with TRBD1 matching over 8 bases. The CDR3 covers 14 residues. In germline, CDR1 is LNHDA, CDR2 SQIVND (reference sequence). Trimming cost V 7 bases and J 6 bases; bases outside gene matches: 8. In DNA form, the CDR3 reads TGTGCCAGTACCCTGACAGGGGACGGTCAGCCCCAGCATTTT. Amino acid sequence: CASTLTGDGQPQHF.

The chain employs TRBV28 and TRBJ2-3; 8 bases agree with TRBD2. Germline trimming cut 6 bases from V and 0 bases from J; bases unmatched to any gene: 5. The CDR3 totals 15 residues. CDR1 is MDHEN and CDR2 is SYDVKM in the germline V gene. In DNA, the CDR3 is TGTGCCAGCAGCCGCGGACTAGCTAGCACAGATACGCAGTATTTT. Its protein product is CASSRGLASTDTQYF.

The chain uses TRBV7-8 and TRBJ2-2; TRBD1 matches at 7 bases. J gave up 4 bases and V 3 bases, and 8 bases lay outside the gene matches. The CDR3 totals 16 residues. Germline-derived CDR1 and CDR2 are SGHVS and FQNEAQ. This CDR3 is CASSFDRVRFTGELFF. The CDR3 DNA sequence: TGTGCCAGCAGCTTCGACAGGGTGAGATTCACCGGGGAGCTGTTTTTT.

The chain has TRBV7-9 and TRBJ2-6; D call uncertain. This CDR3 has 14 amino acids. V was shortened by 3 bases and J by 0 bases, with 3 bases between the two germline ends. CDR1 and CDR2 (germline): SEHNR, FQNEAQ (reference sequence). Written as DNA, the CDR3 is TGTGCCAGCAGCTTGCGCTCTGGGGCCAACGTCCTGACTTTC. It encodes CASSLRSGANVLTF.

The genes are TRBV30 and TRBJ2-7, with 9 bases identical to TRBD1. With V trimmed by 0 bases and J by 2 bases, 5 bases remained unmatched. This CDR3 spans 15 amino acids. Germline V gives CDR1 GTSNPN, CDR2 SVGIG (reference sequence). The DNA of the CDR3 is TGTGCCTGGAGTGTATGGGACAGGGCGCCCTACGAGCAGTACTTC. The encoded protein is CAWSVWDRAPYEQYF.

The CDR3 coding sequence is TGTGCCAGCATTAGAAACAGAGAAGGCGAGCAGTACTTC. Residues: CASIRNREGEQYF. The chain is built from TRBV6-1 and TRBJ2-7; D unclear. CDR3 length equals 13 residues. The V end was cut by 7 bases, the J end by 6 bases, with 16 bases between. The germline gives CDR1 MNHNS, CDR2 SASEGT.

This clone showed up just once. The V call is TRBV5-5, the J call TRBJ2-7, with 7 positions matching TRBD1. CDR3 length equals 14 residues. CDR1 SGHKS and CDR2 YYEKEE come from the germline V gene (reference sequence). V dropped 0 bases and J dropped 3; count of bases not matched to a gene: 3. CDR3 sequence: CASSLGQGGYEQYF. Here the CDR3 DNA reads TGTGCCAGCAGCTTGGGACAGGGTGGCTACGAGCAGTACTTC.

This sequence joins TRBV6-6 and TRBJ1-5; 9 bases are shared with TRBD1. With 6 bases clipped from V and 7 bases from J, the junction kept 10 bases outside the gene matches. Germline CDR1 MNHNY, CDR2 SVGAGI (reference sequence). The CDR3 has 15 residues. The CDR3 nucleotides read TGTGCCAGCAGACACCTTACAGGGGGCAGACAGCCCCAGCATTTT. Its protein is CASRHLTGGRQPQHF.

This clone was seen once. CDR3 residues: CASSPGGPNQPQHF. As DNA, the CDR3 is TGTGCCAGCAGCCCGGGGGGCCCCAATCAGCCCCAGCATTTT. The chain couples TRBV7-3 to TRBJ1-5; perhaps TRBD1 as D (6 bases). Germline loops: CDR1 SGHTA, CDR2 FQGTGA. With 5 bases removed from V and 3 bases from J, the gap between germline ends came to 11 bases. The CDR3 is 14 amino acids. Using reference TRBV7-3 and TRBJ1-5 for the parts outside the CDR3, the full variable domain is GAGVSQTPSNKVTEKGKYVELRCDPISGHTALYWYRQSLGQGPEFLIYFQGTGAADDSGLPNDRFFAVRPEGSVSTLKIQRTERGDSAVYLCASSPGGPNQPQHFGDGTRLSIL.

In this sample, this clone turned up once. V and J are TRBV6-1 and TRBJ1-2, with D possibly being TRBD1 (6 bases). The CDR3 consists of 16 residues. The germline gives CDR1 MNHNS, CDR2 SASEGT. Between the trimmed V and J ends, which lost 4 bases and 3 bases, there was a span of 18 bases. CDR3 bases: TGTGCCAGCAGTGGGTACAGGGTGATCAGTGACTATGGCTACACCTTC. Translation gives CASSGYRVISDYGYTF.

The rearrangement joins TRBV6-6 to TRBJ2-6; D not resolved. The V gene lost 8 bases and the J gene lost 0 bases, with 11 bases spanning the gap. CDR1 is MNHNY and CDR2 is SVGAGI in the germline V gene (reference sequence). The length of the CDR3 is 15 residues. As DNA, the CDR3 is TGTGCCAGCGGCCCAGCTAGCTCTGGGGCCAACGTCCTGACTTTC. It translates to CASGPASSGANVLTF.

The chain links TRBV11-2 to TRBJ2-2; TRBD1 matches at 8 bases. Trimming removed 3 bases from V and 3 bases from J; junction bases left unmatched: 6. CDR1 SGHAT and CDR2 FQNNGV come from the germline V gene. This CDR3 has 16 residues. Here the CDR3 reads CASSLAPGQDTGELFF. The CDR3, as DNA: TGTGCCAGCAGCTTGGCTCCGGGACAGGACACCGGGGAGCTGTTTTTT.

As for this clone: Because it lacks the conserved phenylalanine or tryptophan at the end, this CDR3 is likely a read error. The limits of the CDR3 on the DNA are not certain, so only TCRdb's listed CDR3 is given. The rearrangement joins TRBV20-1 to TRBJ1-1. The CDR3 length is 10 residues, termini included. Per the germline V gene, CDR1 is DFQATT and CDR2 is SNEGSKA (reference sequence). This chain's CDR3 is CSARRGGPSV.

This clone appeared once. The CDR3 sequence is CACLYGNEQYF. CDR3 sequence (DNA): TGTGCCTGCCTGTACGGGAACGAGCAGTACTTC. The V call is TRBV28, the J call TRBJ2-7; D perhaps matches TRBD2 (5 bases). The CDR3 is 11 residues long. CDR1 and CDR2 (germline): MDHEN, SYDVKM. The V end was cut by 11 bases, the J end by 5 bases, with 13 bases between. Looking up the rest from reference TRBV28 and TRBJ2-7 gives the full variable domain: DVKVTQSSRYLVKRTGEKVFLECVQDMDHENMFWYRQDPGLGLRLIYFSYDVKMKEKGDIPEGYSVSREKKERFSLILESASTNQTSMYLCACLYGNEQYFGPGTRLTVT.